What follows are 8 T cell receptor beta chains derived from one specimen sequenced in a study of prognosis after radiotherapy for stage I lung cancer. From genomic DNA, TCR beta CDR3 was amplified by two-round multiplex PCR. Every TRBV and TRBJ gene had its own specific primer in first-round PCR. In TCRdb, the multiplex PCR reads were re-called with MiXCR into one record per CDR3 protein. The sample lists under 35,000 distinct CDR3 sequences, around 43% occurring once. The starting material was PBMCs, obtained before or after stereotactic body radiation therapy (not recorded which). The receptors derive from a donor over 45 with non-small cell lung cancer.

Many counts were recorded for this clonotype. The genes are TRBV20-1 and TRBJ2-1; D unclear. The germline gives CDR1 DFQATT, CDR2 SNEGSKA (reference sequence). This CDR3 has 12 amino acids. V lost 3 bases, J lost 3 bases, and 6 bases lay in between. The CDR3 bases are TGCAGTGCTAGCGTAAACTACAATGAGCAGTTCTTC. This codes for CSASVNYNEQFF.

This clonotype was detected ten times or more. The CDR3 nucleotides are TGTGCCAGCAGCTTGGTCGGCACAGATACGCAGTATTTT. This translates into CASSLVGTDTQYF. V gene TRBV5-4 combines with J gene TRBJ2-3; no definite D call. The V end lost 0 bases, the J end lost 1 base, and 3 bases lay between the germline ends. The V gene's germline CDR1 is SGHNT and CDR2 YYREEE (reference sequence). This CDR3 has 13 amino acids.

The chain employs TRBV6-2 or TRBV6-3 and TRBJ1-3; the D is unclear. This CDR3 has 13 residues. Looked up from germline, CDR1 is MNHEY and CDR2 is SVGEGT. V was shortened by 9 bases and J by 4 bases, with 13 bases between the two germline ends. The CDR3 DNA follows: TGTGCCAGTAGAAACCCGAGGGGAAACACCATATATTTT. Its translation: CASRNPRGNTIYF.

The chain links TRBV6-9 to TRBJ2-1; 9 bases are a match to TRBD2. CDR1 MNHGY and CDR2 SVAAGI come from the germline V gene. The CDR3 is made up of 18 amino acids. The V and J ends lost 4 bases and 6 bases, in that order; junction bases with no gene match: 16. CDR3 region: CASSFHALWREGSNEQFF. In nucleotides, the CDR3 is TGTGCCAGCAGTTTCCACGCCCTTTGGCGGGAGGGCTCCAATGAGCAGTTCTTC.

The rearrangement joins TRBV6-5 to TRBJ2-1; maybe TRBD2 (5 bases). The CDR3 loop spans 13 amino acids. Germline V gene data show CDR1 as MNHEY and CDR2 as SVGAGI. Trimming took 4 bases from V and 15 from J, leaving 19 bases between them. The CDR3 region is CASSSIEGQVAFF. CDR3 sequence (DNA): TGTGCCAGCAGTTCCATAGAGGGCCAAGTTGCGTTCTTC.

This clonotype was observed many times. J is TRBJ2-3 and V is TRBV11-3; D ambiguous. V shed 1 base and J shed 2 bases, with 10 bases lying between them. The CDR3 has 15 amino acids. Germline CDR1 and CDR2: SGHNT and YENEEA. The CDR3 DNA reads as TGTGCCAGCAGCTTAGCGGCGACTGTCACAGATACGCAGTATTTT. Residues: CASSLAATVTDTQYF.

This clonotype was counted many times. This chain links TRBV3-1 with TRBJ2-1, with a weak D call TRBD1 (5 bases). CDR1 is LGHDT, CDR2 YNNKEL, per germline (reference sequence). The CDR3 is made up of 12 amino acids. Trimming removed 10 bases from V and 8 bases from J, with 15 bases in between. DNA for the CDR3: TGTGCCACCAGAAGCGACAGCGATGAGCAGTTCTTC. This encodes CATRSDSDEQFF.

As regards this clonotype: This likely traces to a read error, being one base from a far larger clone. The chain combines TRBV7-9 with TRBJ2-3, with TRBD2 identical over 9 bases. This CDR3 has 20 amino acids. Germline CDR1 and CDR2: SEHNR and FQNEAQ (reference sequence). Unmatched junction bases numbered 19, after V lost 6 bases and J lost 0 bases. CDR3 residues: CASRPGTLTSGATSTDTQYF. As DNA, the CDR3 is TGTGCCAGCAGGCCAGGGACCTTGACTAGCGGAGCCACTAGCACAGATACGCAGTATTTT. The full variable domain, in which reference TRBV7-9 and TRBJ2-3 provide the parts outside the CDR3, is DTGVSQNPRHKITKRGQNVTFRCDPISEHNRLYWYRQTLGQGPEFLTYFQNEAQLEKSRLLSDRFSAERPKGSFSTLEIQRTEQGDSAMYLCASRPGTLTSGATSTDTQYFGPGTRLTVL.